This TCR beta chain came from a study of post-analysis software for immune sequencing data. Looking at the study overall: The disease courses spanned relapsing-remitting, secondary progressive and progressive-relapsing forms of multiple sclerosis.

General study points: Comparison of patients with controls showed 4 to 6 TRBV segments more frequent in patients, TRBV5-6, TRBV5-1 and TRBV20-1 among them. Controls had significantly higher normalized Chao1 diversity than multiple sclerosis patients.

As regards this clonotype: The antigen remains unidentified.

Each TCR beta cDNA library carried unique molecular identifiers. The yield from roughly 1 to 10 million T cells was 500,000 or so cDNA molecules in total. Each CDR3 protein is one row after TCRdb ran MiXCR on the PCR reads. The top ten clones hold 4.9% of a sample with 750,000 to 900,000 distinct CDR3 sequences, about 45% of them seen once. Per germline, CDR1 DFQATT and CDR2 SNEGSKA (reference sequence). V dropped 6 bases and J dropped 0; count of bases not matched to a gene: 6. The CDR3 contains 15 residues. The receptor's source is a girl aged 5-17 years with multiple sclerosis. Specimen: blood. The chain has TRBV20-1 and TRBJ2-5; 11 bases are a match to TRBD2. CDR3 protein: CSARRTSGHQETQYF. CDR3 nucleotide sequence: TGCAGTGCAAGACGGACTAGCGGGCACCAAGAGACCCAGTACTTC.